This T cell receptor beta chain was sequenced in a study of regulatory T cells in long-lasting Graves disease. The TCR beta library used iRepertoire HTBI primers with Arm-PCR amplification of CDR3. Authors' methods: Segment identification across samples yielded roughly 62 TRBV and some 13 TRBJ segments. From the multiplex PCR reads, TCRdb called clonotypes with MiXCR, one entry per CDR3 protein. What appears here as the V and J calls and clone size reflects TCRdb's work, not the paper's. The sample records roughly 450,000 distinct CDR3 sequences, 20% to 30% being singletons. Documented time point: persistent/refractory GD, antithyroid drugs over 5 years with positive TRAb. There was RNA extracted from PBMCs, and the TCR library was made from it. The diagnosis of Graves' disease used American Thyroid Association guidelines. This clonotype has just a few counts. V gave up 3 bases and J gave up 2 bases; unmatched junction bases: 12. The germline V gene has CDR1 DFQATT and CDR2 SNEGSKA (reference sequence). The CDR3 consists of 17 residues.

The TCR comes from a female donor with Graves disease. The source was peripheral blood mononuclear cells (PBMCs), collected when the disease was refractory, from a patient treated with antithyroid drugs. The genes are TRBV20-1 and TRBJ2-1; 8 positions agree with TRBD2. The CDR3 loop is CSARGVMGAGAYNEQFF. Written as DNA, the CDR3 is TGCAGTGCTAGGGGGGTGATGGGAGCGGGAGCCTACAATGAGCAGTTCTTC.